What follows is one T cell receptor (beta chain) and its context. Its antigen remains unknown. This entry belongs to a study of cytomegalovirus exposure and HLA in healthy donors. About the research overall: A prior study identified 110 million or so unique TCR beta sequences from 200 million or so T cells. Findings of the study overall: Among TCR beta chains, those listed as cytomegalovirus-associated numbered under 200.

PCR amplification relied on 60 Vbeta primers (plus 13 Jbeta primers). The data were produced by immunoSEQ multiplex PCR, yet TCRdb's version contains in-frame clones alone and is incomplete. This repertoire shows 35,000 to 40,000 clones, nearly 55% found once; its top ten account for less than 7%. Trimming removed 4 bases from V and 4 bases from J, with 14 bases in between. Germline V gene data show CDR1 as SGHRS and CDR2 as YFSETQ. The CDR3 is 15 residues long. The TCR comes from a woman aged 40 to 50 in good health and CMV-seropositive. V is TRBV5-1 and J is TRBJ2-2, with D maybe TRBD2 (5 bases). Sequenced input: PBMCs. The CDR3 region has the DNA TGCGCCAGCAGCGAAACTAGTCTTTCCACCGGGGAGCTGTTTTTT. Residues: CASSETSLSTGELFF.